This T cell receptor beta chain was obtained from a study of T cells after yellow fever vaccination. The study made its TCR cDNA through 5'RACE template switching. That step introduced a universal primer site along with UMIs. A single record per CDR3 protein comes from TCRdb applying MiXCR to the 5' RACE reads. The data contain around 72,000 distinct CDR3 sequences, under 9.5% of them seen just once; the ten biggest clones take up over 25%. Study outcomes and limitations: Post-booster samples contained most primary-vaccination clones (around 95% CD4, about 90% CD8).

There are a few counts of this clonotype. Its specificity is not known. V lost 4 bases, J lost 2 bases, and 25 bases lay in between. This CDR3 is 19 amino acids long. From germline, CDR1 is SGHRS and CDR2 YFSETQ. The source of this sequence is a man younger than 35 who received the YFV17D yellow fever vaccine. Material: CD8+ T cells sorted from PBMCs, obtained about 10 days after the first yellow fever vaccination. The chain links TRBV5-1 to TRBJ1-3, with D possibly being TRBD1 (5 bases). The CDR3 coding sequence is TGCGCCAGCAGCCCGGGACCCGGCGGGACTTTAGGAACTGGAAACACCATATATTTT. It codes for CASSPGPGGTLGTGNTIYF.